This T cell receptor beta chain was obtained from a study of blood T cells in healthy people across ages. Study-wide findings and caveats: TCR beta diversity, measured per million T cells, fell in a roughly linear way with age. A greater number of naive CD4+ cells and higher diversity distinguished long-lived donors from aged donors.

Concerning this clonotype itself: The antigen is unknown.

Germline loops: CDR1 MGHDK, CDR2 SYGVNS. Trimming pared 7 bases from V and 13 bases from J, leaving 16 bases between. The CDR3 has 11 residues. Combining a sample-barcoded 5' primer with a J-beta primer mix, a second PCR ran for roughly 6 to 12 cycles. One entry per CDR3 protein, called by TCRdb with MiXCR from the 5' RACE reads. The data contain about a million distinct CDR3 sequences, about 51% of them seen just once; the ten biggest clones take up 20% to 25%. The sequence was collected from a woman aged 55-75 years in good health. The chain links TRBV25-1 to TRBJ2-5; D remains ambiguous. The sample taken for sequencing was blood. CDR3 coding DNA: TGTGCCAGCAAGATCAACAATGAGCGGTACTTC. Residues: CASKINNERYF.